The next 24 T cell receptor beta chains were all read from a single sample in a study of T-cell reconstitution after alpha-beta-depleted transplantation in children. For TCRbeta, the library was prepared with unique molecular identifiers. One entry per CDR3 protein results from TCRdb running MiXCR on the PCR reads. The sample yields 700,000 to 950,000 distinct CDR3 sequences, roughly 15% seen once. The material was PBMCs, mostly from graft donor cells, obtained 360 days after TCRalphabeta/CD19-depleted stem cell transplant. The source of these receptors is a male patient between 10 and 17 years old who had a stem cell transplant for acute lymphoblastic leukemia, so the T cells may come from the graft donor.

This clonotype has at least ten counts. Compared with germline, one end of the junction differs, possibly owing to a read error. This chain connects TRBV19 to TRBJ2-1; D is undetermined. This CDR3 is 13 amino acids long. Per the germline V gene, CDR1 is LNHDA and CDR2 is SQIVND (reference sequence). As DNA, the CDR3 is TGTGCCAGCAGTATAGGCTCCTACAATGAGCAGTTCTTC. Translating gives CASSIGSYNEQFF.

This clonotype was seen ten or more times. The chain recombines TRBV7-9 with TRBJ2-7; D unresolved. V lost 3 bases, J lost 2 bases, and 8 bases lay in between. The CDR3 has 13 residues. CDR1 and CDR2 from the germline V gene are SEHNR and FQNEAQ (reference sequence). This CDR3 reads CASSLSGTYEQYF. The CDR3 DNA reads TGTGCCAGCAGCTTGTCGGGCACCTACGAGCAGTACTTC.

This clonotype was detected many times. This sequence joins TRBV4-1 and TRBJ2-1, with 10 bases lining up with TRBD2. The CDR3 consists of 18 residues. V lost 4 bases to trimming and J lost 7 bases; unmatched junction nucleotides: 16. Germline V CDR1 and CDR2: MGHRA, YSYEKL. The chain's CDR3 is CASSLRRGTSEGFNEQFF. As DNA, the CDR3 is TGCGCCAGCAGCCTCAGAAGGGGGACTAGCGAGGGATTTAATGAGCAGTTCTTC.

This clonotype was counted ten times or more. The chain couples TRBV20-1 to TRBJ2-7; 14 bases are a match to TRBD2. The CDR3 runs 14 residues. The J segment lost 5 bases and the V segment lost 5 bases, leaving 5 bases of the junction unmatched. The germline V gene has CDR1 DFQATT and CDR2 SNEGSKA (reference sequence). In nucleotides, the CDR3 is TGCAGTGCTCTTCCGGGACTAGCGGGAGACGAGCAGTACTTC. Protein sequence: CSALPGLAGDEQYF.

This clonotype was detected a few times. The gene calls are TRBV7-7 and TRBJ2-5; 10 nucleotides match TRBD1. Trimming removed 5 bases from V and 6 bases from J; junction bases left unmatched: 9. Germline values: CDR1 SSHAT, CDR2 FNYEAQ (reference sequence). This CDR3 is built from 15 residues. The CDR3 nucleotides read TGTGCCAGCAGCCCCCGGACAGGGGGAGGGAAGACCCAGTACTTC. Translation: CASSPRTGGGKTQYF.

This clonotype was recorded at least ten times. The V and J genes are TRBV29-1 and TRBJ2-5; TRBD1 aligns across 8 bases. The CDR3 runs to 12 residues. V shed 6 bases and J 4 bases; nucleotides not matched to a gene: 4. The germline CDR1 and CDR2 sequences are SQVTM and ANQGSEA. CDR3 protein: CSVRGTGETQYF. CDR3 DNA: TGCAGCGTCCGAGGGACAGGAGAGACCCAGTACTTC.

About this clonotype: The conserved closing phenylalanine or tryptophan is absent in this CDR3, likely reflecting a read error. The chain recombines TRBV15 with TRBJ1-3, with D possibly matching TRBD1 (5 bases). The CDR3 has 16 residues. Germline values: CDR1 LNHNV, CDR2 YYDKDF (reference sequence). V was cut by 5 bases and J by 4 bases, with 18 bases left in between. CDR3: CATSPGIGTPGNTIYI. As DNA, the CDR3 is TGTGCCACCAGCCCGGGGATCGGGACTCCCGGAAACACCATATATATT.

The rearrangement joins TRBV29-1 to TRBJ2-7; possibly TRBD1 or TRBD2 for D (5 bases each). V was shortened by 4 bases and J by 3 bases, with 10 bases between the two germline ends. Germline V gene data show CDR1 as SQVTM and CDR2 as ANQGSEA. The CDR3 contains 12 residues. DNA of the CDR3: TGCAGCGTTGGAGGGGCGGGCTACGAGCAGTACTTC. Its protein is CSVGGAGYEQYF.

The gene calls are TRBV12-3 or TRBV12-4 and TRBJ2-1; TRBD2 matches at 7 bases. Unmatched junction bases numbered 11, after V lost 5 bases and J lost 10 bases. CDR3 length: 14 amino acids. The CDR3 region has the DNA TGTGCCAGCAGTATACACCTTGGGGGGGAGGAGCAGTTCTTC. Translation: CASSIHLGGEEQFF.

The genes are TRBV20-1 and TRBJ1-2, with a tentative D call TRBD1 (6 bases). V was trimmed by 4 bases and J by 6 bases, leaving 15 bases between them. Germline-derived CDR1 and CDR2 are DFQATT and SNEGSKA (reference sequence). The CDR3 sequence is 13 residues long. The CDR3 spells CSANTGTPDGYTF. Here the CDR3 DNA reads TGCAGTGCTAACACAGGGACCCCTGATGGCTACACCTTC.

The table lists this clonotype with many counts. This chain links TRBV15 with TRBJ2-1; D unresolved. Germline assignment: CDR1 LNHNV and CDR2 YYDKDF (reference sequence). V lost 1 base, J lost 0 bases, and 13 bases lay in between. The CDR3 consists of 17 residues. CDR3 in DNA: TGTGCCACCAGCAGAGGAGGCGTTTCGAACTCCTACAATGAGCAGTTCTTC. Translation gives CATSRGGVSNSYNEQFF.

This clonotype was seen a few times. The J gene is TRBJ2-2, the V gene TRBV5-1; D may correspond to TRBD1 or TRBD2 (5 bases each). V lost 4 bases and J 2 bases, leaving 12 bases between the germline ends. The germline CDR1 and CDR2 sequences are SGHRS and YFSETQ. This CDR3 contains 15 residues. The CDR3 reads CASSPWDGNTGELFF. CDR3 nucleotide sequence: TGCGCCAGCAGCCCATGGGACGGCAACACCGGGGAGCTGTTTTTT.

This sequence joins TRBV25-1 and TRBJ2-1, with 9 bases that match TRBD2. CDR3 length: 15 amino acids. Germline CDR1 MGHDK, CDR2 SYGVNS. V was pared by 3 bases and J by 6 bases, with 6 bases of the junction left unmatched. CDR3 DNA sequence: TGTGCCAGCAGTGAGTCTGCGGGAGGGGGCAATGAGCAGTTCTTC. It specifies CASSESAGGGNEQFF.

This clonotype was observed many times. The CDR3 loop is CASSLGTAGTSYEQYF. Written as DNA, the CDR3 is TGCGCCAGCAGCTTGGGGACGGCGGGGACCTCCTACGAGCAGTACTTC. V usage is TRBV5-1 and J usage is TRBJ2-7; the D gene is possibly TRBD2 (6 bases). The CDR3 totals 16 residues. The V end was cut by 0 bases, the J end by 0 bases, with 13 bases between. The germline CDR1 and CDR2 sequences are SGHRS and YFSETQ. The variable domain in full, with the rest retrieved from reference TRBV5-1 and TRBJ2-7, is KAGVTQTPRYLIKTRGQQVTLSCSPISGHRSVSWYQQTPGQGLQFLFEYFSETQRNKGNFPGRFSGRQFSNSRSEMNVSTLELGDSALYLCASSLGTAGTSYEQYFGPGTRLTVT.

This clonotype was seen only a few times. The genes are TRBV9 and TRBJ2-1; 8 bases fit TRBD2. J was trimmed by 2 bases and V by 3 bases; bases with no gene match: 7. There are 16 residues in the CDR3. The V gene's germline CDR1 is SGDLS and CDR2 YYNGEE. The CDR3 region has the DNA TGTGCCAGCAGCGCCCGGGGGGGTAATCCCTACAATGAGCAGTTCTTC. As protein: CASSARGGNPYNEQFF.

The table lists this clonotype with a count of one. This sequence joins TRBV20-1 and TRBJ2-1, with D possibly being TRBD1 or TRBD2 (6 bases each). V shed 3 bases and J shed 7 bases, with 25 bases lying between them. This CDR3 has 17 residues. Germline CDR1 is DFQATT and CDR2 is SNEGSKA (reference sequence). The CDR3 DNA sequence: TGCAGTGCTAGCGCTCTCCCACGGGGGCAAGTAAGGAATGAGCAGTTCTTC. Translating it yields CSASALPRGQVRNEQFF.

This chain links TRBV20-1 with TRBJ2-1; 11 nucleotides match TRBD2. Per germline, CDR1 DFQATT and CDR2 SNEGSKA (reference sequence). The ends lost 1 base at V and 3 bases at J; junction bases unmatched: 5. The CDR3 length is 16 residues. CDR3 sequence: CSARVLSGRGYNEQFF. In DNA, the CDR3 is TGCAGTGCTAGAGTGCTTAGCGGGAGGGGCTACAATGAGCAGTTCTTC.

This clonotype was recorded many times. V usage is TRBV12-3 or TRBV12-4 and J usage is TRBJ2-1; D perhaps matches TRBD2 (5 bases). The CDR3 consists of 14 residues. V was trimmed by 5 bases and J by 3 bases, leaving 11 bases between them. This CDR3 reads CASSLTAGYNEQFF. The CDR3 DNA sequence: TGTGCCAGCAGTCTGACCGCGGGCTACAATGAGCAGTTCTTC.

In its sample, this clonotype was seen a few times. The J gene is TRBJ1-3, the V gene TRBV27; 11 bases are shared with TRBD1. CDR1 MNHEY and CDR2 SMNVEV come from the germline V gene (reference sequence). Unmatched junction bases numbered 10, after V lost 5 bases and J lost 4 bases. There are 17 residues in the CDR3. In DNA form, the CDR3 reads TGTGCCAGCAGTCCTCTTCCTGGGACAGGGGGAGGAAACACCATATATTTT. It yields the protein CASSPLPGTGGGNTIYF.

There are many counts of this clonotype. The CDR3 DNA follows: TGTGCCATCAGTGTTTTGGGGACTTCTCCACTATCCAATGAGCAGTTCTTC. Amino acids: CAISVLGTSPLSNEQFF. The gene calls are TRBV10-3 and TRBJ2-1; D might be TRBD2 (6 bases). The germline V gene encodes CDR1 ENHRY and CDR2 SYGVKD. The CDR3 spans 17 residues. Trimming removed 4 bases from V and 6 bases from J, with 22 bases in between.

This clonotype was observed a few times. The chain uses TRBV11-2 and TRBJ1-1, with D perhaps TRBD1 (6 bases). Trimming shortened V by 1 base and J by 5 bases, and 14 bases separated the two germline ends. This CDR3 has 15 amino acids. Germline CDR1 reads SGHAT; CDR2 reads FQNNGV. The CDR3 region has the DNA TGTGCCAGCAGCTTAGGCCAGGGGATTATAACTGAAGCTTTCTTT. This gives the protein CASSLGQGIITEAFF.

Only a few counts were recorded for this clonotype. V and J are TRBV5-4 and TRBJ2-2, with D perhaps assigned TRBD1 or TRBD2 (5 bases each). The CDR3 sequence is 19 residues long. V lost 0 bases and J 4 bases, leaving 22 bases between the germline ends. Germline V gives CDR1 SGHNT, CDR2 YYREEE (reference sequence). CDR3 bases: TGTGCCAGCAGCTTGGAACTCCGAGGGGCGGTACGGGGCACCGGGGAGCTGTTTTTT. It translates to CASSLELRGAVRGTGELFF.

This clonotype was picked up a small number of times. The V gene is TRBV29-1, the J gene TRBJ2-3, with TRBD1 identical over 7 bases. CDR1 is SQVTM and CDR2 is ANQGSEA in the germline V gene. Trimming took 7 bases from V and 2 from J; bases not matched to a gene: 6. CDR3 length equals 13 residues. The CDR3 region has the DNA TGCAGCGACGGGACAGTATACACAGATACGCAGTATTTT. Amino acids: CSDGTVYTDTQYF.

This clonotype was seen only a few times. The rearrangement uses TRBV12-3 or TRBV12-4 and TRBJ2-5; maybe TRBD1 (5 bases). V lost 2 bases and J lost 2, with 12 bases in between. The CDR3 has 15 residues. CDR3 loop: CASSLRYGAQETQYF. Written as DNA, the CDR3 is TGTGCCAGCAGTTTACGTTATGGGGCACAAGAGACCCAGTACTTC.